This TCR beta chain derives from a study of OX40 agonist ivuxolimab in advanced cancers. Whole-study findings and limits: Expanded clones were, on average, more numerous among CD8+ T cells than CD4+.

Data came from immunoSEQ multiplex PCR; TCRdb stores just in-frame clones and leaves some out. The data show about 88,000 clones, under 85% seen once. This clone was seen a handful of times. Its cognate antigen is unknown. Between the trimmed V and J ends, which lost 1 base and 3 bases, there was a span of 7 bases. This CDR3 comprises 13 residues. Germline V CDR1 and CDR2: SGHTA, FQGNSA. This chain connects TRBV7-2 to TRBJ2-7; D is perhaps TRBD1 or TRBD2 (5 bases each). Source: CD4+ or CD8+ T cells sorted from blood, taken in a trial of the OX40 agonist ivuxolimab. This TCR came from an adult with an advanced solid tumor such as melanoma, head and neck, liver or kidney cancer. The CDR3 DNA is TGTGCCAGCAGCTTAGGAGGGGTCTACGAGCAGTACTTC. Translation gives CASSLGGVYEQYF.